Here is one T cell receptor (beta chain) with its context. Antigen unknown. Trimming at V came to 3 bases and at J to 2 bases, leaving 10 bases not matched to a gene. The V gene's germline CDR1 is SGHNT and CDR2 YYREEE (reference sequence). The CDR3 sequence is 16 residues long. Every immunoSEQ plate was one replicate of a subset's evenly spread DNA. Produced via immunoSEQ multiplex PCR; TCRdb's table is partial and in-frame only. The profile shows about 510,000 clones, 90% to 96% of them singletons. The sample belongs to a study of shared clonotypes between healthy human individuals. Whole-study findings and limits: Between a few donors, naive CD4 clonotypes were shared at a level of about 5%. Having only a few donors restricted how much genetic and exposure-history diversity was captured.

Naive CD4+ cells were CD45RA-selected; the remaining cells were memory. The sequence derives from a woman in her thirties in good health. The sequencing sample was made of naive CD4+ T cells sorted from blood. Subset described: CD45RA+ positively selected. This chain connects TRBV5-4 to TRBJ1-2, with 7 bases matching TRBD1. Here the CDR3 reads CASSSGTAISNYGYTF. In DNA form, the CDR3 reads TGTGCCAGCAGCTCGGGGACAGCCATTTCAAACTATGGCTACACCTTC.